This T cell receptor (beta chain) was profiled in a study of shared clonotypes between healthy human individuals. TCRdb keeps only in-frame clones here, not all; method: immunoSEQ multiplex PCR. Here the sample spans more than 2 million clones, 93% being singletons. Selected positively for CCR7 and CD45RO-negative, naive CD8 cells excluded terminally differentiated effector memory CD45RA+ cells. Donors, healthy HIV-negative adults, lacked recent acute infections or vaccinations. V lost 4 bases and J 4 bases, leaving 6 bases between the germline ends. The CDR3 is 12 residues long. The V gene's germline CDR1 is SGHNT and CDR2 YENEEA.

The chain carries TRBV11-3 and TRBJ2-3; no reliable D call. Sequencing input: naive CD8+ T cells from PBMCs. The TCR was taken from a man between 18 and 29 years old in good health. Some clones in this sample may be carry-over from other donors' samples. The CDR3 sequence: CASSYRADTQYF. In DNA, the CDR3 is TGTGCCAGCAGCTACCGCGCAGATACGCAGTATTTT.